The rows below give T cell receptor beta chains drawn from one sample of a study of T-cell reconstitution after alpha-beta-depleted transplantation in children. MiXCR, applied by TCRdb to the PCR reads, yields one record per CDR3 protein. The sample shows fewer than 550,000 distinct CDR3 sequences, 11% of them seen only once. Sequenced here: PBMCs from the stem cell graft donor, sampled from the stem cell graft. The receptors stem from a human donor who donated a stem cell graft to a child with acute myeloid leukemia. CDR3s include the opening cysteine and the closing phenylalanine or tryptophan. Fields, in order: clone size, J gene, V gene, CDR3 protein. The size field is filled for only some rows; it gives once, few, many or a size class.

few | TRBJ2-1 | TRBV7-9 | CASSSSGTYNEQFF
many | TRBJ2-7 | TRBV20-1 | CSAGGLAGNEQYF
- | TRBJ1-1 | TRBV11-2 | CASSLIWGRMNTEAFF
- | TRBJ1-6 | TRBV9 | CASSSSGVASPLHF
few | TRBJ2-7 | TRBV20-1 | CSAREGAGLPYEQYF
- | TRBJ2-4 | TRBV30 | CAWSVLPGKAKNIQYF
few | TRBJ1-2 | TRBV7-2 | CASSLFFRGRNYGYTF
few | TRBJ2-5 | TRBV12-3/TRBV12-4 | CASTRDRGLETQYF
- | TRBJ2-5 | TRBV29-1 | CSVSGSRLGEETQYF
- | TRBJ2-1 | TRBV6-2/TRBV6-3 | CASSYAIRVEQFF
- | TRBJ2-2 | TRBV11-2 | CASSEYRKQGASRTGELFF
- | TRBJ1-4 | TRBV6-5 | CASSYGQGSEKLFF
few | TRBJ2-2 | TRBV6-2/TRBV6-3 | CASSGQGGELFF
- | TRBJ1-4 | TRBV10-3 | CAISRTGTNEKLFF
few | TRBJ1-2 | TRBV12-3/TRBV12-4 | CASSLTPEGFVGYTF
- | TRBJ2-1 | TRBV5-1 | CASSSSGAGEQFF
- | TRBJ2-5 | TRBV28 | CASSSAGTYQETQYF
few | TRBJ2-3 | TRBV5-1 | CASSIAQGPDTDTQYF
- | TRBJ1-4 | TRBV15 | CATSRRPGQGSEKLFF
many | TRBJ1-4 | TRBV5-1 | CASSPTRTGENEKLFF
- | TRBJ2-1 | TRBV18 | CASSPRLAGGSEEQFF
- | TRBJ2-7 | TRBV4-3 | CASSPLGGEYEQYF
- | TRBJ2-7 | TRBV20-1 | CSARDQGLGYEQYF
few | TRBJ2-3 | TRBV5-1 | CASSSSAVAGSDTQYF
- | TRBJ1-4 | TRBV12-3/TRBV12-4 | CASSWDSLTNEKLFF
- | TRBJ2-3 | TRBV27 | CASSATLAPSTDTQYF
few | TRBJ1-5 | TRBV20-1 | CSARGQGAEQPQHF
many | TRBJ1-1 | TRBV29-1 | CSVGTGLVGMNTEAFF
- | TRBJ2-5 | TRBV7-3 | CASSLSGHTQETQYF
- | TRBJ2-1 | TRBV5-4 | CASSLGVGLAGGSSYNEQFF
few | TRBJ2-2 | TRBV28 | CASSTQGRYSGELFF
many | TRBJ1-6 | TRBV10-2 | CASREQGLSSSPLHF
- | TRBJ2-7 | TRBV6-1 | CASSGVQGPYEQYF
- | TRBJ2-7 | TRBV20-1 | CSAKTETYEQYF
many | TRBJ2-1 | TRBV7-9 | CASSHSSEQFF
- | TRBJ2-7 | TRBV4-3 | CASSQDPGAGEQYF
- | TRBJ1-5 | TRBV7-8 | CASSAPGTGTSNSNQPQHF
- | TRBJ2-7 | TRBV6-1 | CASSPTRDLNLANEQYF
many | TRBJ1-6 | TRBV6-5 | CASSYWGGTLASPLHF